This T cell receptor (beta chain) was identified during a study of CXCR3-negative and CXCR3-positive naive CD8 T cells. Study observations and caveats: Against CXCR3-negative naive cells, CXCR3-positive naive cells showed more hydrophobic TRB CDR3s.

Note on this clonotype: Its antigen is unidentified.

Libraries of TRB cDNA were made by 5' RACE and carried UMIs. Reprocessing the 5' RACE reads, TCRdb reports a single entry for every CDR3 protein and omits DNA. The table gives approximately 59,000 distinct CDR3 sequences; the top ten clones make up about 0.71% of it. The CDR3 has 12 residues. The clonotype was recovered from a human donor in good health. Some clones in this sample may be carry-over from other donors' samples. V is TRBV12-3 or TRBV12-4 and J is TRBJ1-2. Material: naive CXCR3+ CD8+ T cells from blood. Subset meaning: CD45RO-CCR7+CD27+CD95- naive CD8+ T cells expressing CXCR3 (TNR3+). The CDR3 reads CASRGGGLGYTF.